Following are 16 T cell receptor beta chains from one sample sequenced in a study of shared clonotypes between healthy human individuals. Naive CD8 cells were CD45RO-negative, positively selected for CCR7, excluding terminally differentiated effector memory CD45RA+ cells. Here immunoSEQ multiplex PCR was the method, and the copy in TCRdb shows in-frame clones only, minus some. There are approximately 1.9 million clones in the sample; around 93% occur only once, and around 1.7% lies in the top ten. Sequencing used naive CD8+ T cells from PBMCs. The origin of the receptors is a man younger than 35 in good health. Some clones in this sample may be carry-over from other donors' samples.

The genes are TRBV19 and TRBJ2-1; D call uncertain. The V gene lost 4 bases and the J gene lost 0 bases, with 10 bases spanning the gap. The V gene's germline CDR1 is LNHDA and CDR2 SQIVND (reference sequence). The CDR3 is 15 residues long. The CDR3: CASSTGHGSYNEQFF. Written as DNA, the CDR3 is TGTGCCAGTAGTACTGGGCACGGCTCCTACAATGAGCAGTTCTTC. Filled out from reference TRBV19 and TRBJ2-1, the complete variable domain reads DGGITQSPKYLFRKEGQNVTLSCEQNLNHDAMYWYRQDPGQGLRLIYYSQIVNDFQKGDIAEGYSVSREKKESFPLTVTSAQKNPTAFYLCASSTGHGSYNEQFFGPGTRLTVL.

This clone was detected only a few times. The CDR3: CASSDPNQPQHF. The CDR3 DNA reads TGTGCCAGCAGTGATCCAAATCAGCCCCAGCATTTT. J is TRBJ1-5 and V is TRBV6-1; D is ambiguous. The V gene lost 3 bases and the J gene lost 4 bases, with 4 bases spanning the gap. The germline V gene has CDR1 MNHNS and CDR2 SASEGT. The CDR3 covers 12 residues.

To note about this clone: Other DNA sequences in this specimen translate into the identical CDR3. The chain has TRBV5-6 and TRBJ2-7; a possible D gene is TRBD2 (5 bases). V lost 0 bases and J 4 bases, leaving 8 bases between the germline ends. The CDR3 runs 13 residues. Germline-derived CDR1 and CDR2 are SGHDT and YYEEEE. The CDR3 reads CASSLGEGYEQYF. The CDR3 DNA reads as TGTGCCAGCAGCTTGGGCGAGGGATACGAGCAGTACTTC.

The rearrangement links TRBV9 to TRBJ2-6; 8 positions agree with TRBD1. The CDR3 is 18 amino acids. The J segment lost 1 base and the V segment lost 4 bases, leaving 10 bases of the junction unmatched. The germline CDR1 and CDR2 sequences are SGDLS and YYNGEE. The CDR3 sequence is CASSLPRQGSSGANVLTF. CDR3 bases: TGTGCCAGCAGCCTCCCGCGACAGGGGAGTTCTGGGGCCAACGTCCTGACTTTC.

This chain connects TRBV11-2 to TRBJ1-2; no clear D. Germline loops: CDR1 SGHAT, CDR2 FQNNGV. Trimming removed 3 bases from V and 4 bases from J, with 9 bases in between. CDR3 size: 13 residues. CDR3 nucleotide sequence: TGTGCCAGCAGCTTTTTAGCTTTCTATGGCTACACCTTC. This translates into CASSFLAFYGYTF.

V gene TRBV11-3 combines with J gene TRBJ2-3, with TRBD2 as a possible D gene (7 bases). The V gene lost 1 base and the J gene lost 11 bases, with 10 bases spanning the gap. CDR1 is SGHNT, CDR2 YENEEA, per germline. The CDR3 runs 12 residues. Here the CDR3 reads CASSLGGGMQYF. CDR3 DNA sequence: TGTGCCAGCAGCTTAGGGGGGGGCATGCAGTATTTT.

To note about this clone: The same CDR3 can be traced to other DNA sequences in this sample. This chain joins TRBV7-9 and TRBJ2-7, with TRBD1 identical over 8 bases. CDR3 length: 14 residues. The germline CDR1 and CDR2 sequences are SEHNR and FQNEAQ (reference sequence). J gave up 2 bases and V 5 bases, and 5 bases lay outside the gene matches. Here the CDR3 reads CASSPGQGAYEQYF. CDR3 sequence (DNA): TGTGCCAGCAGCCCAGGACAGGGCGCCTACGAGCAGTACTTC.

V is TRBV10-3 and J is TRBJ1-2, with D perhaps TRBD1 (5 bases). This CDR3 contains 15 residues. Germline assignment: CDR1 ENHRY and CDR2 SYGVKD. Trimming cost V 2 bases and J 0 bases, with 10 bases left between them. The CDR3 sequence is CAISEGTLPNYGYTF. CDR3 nucleotide sequence: TGTGCCATCAGTGAGGGGACCCTTCCTAACTATGGCTACACCTTC.

About this clone: Other DNA variants within this sample encode the same CDR3. The CDR3 protein is CASSLLREAYNEQFF. The CDR3 nucleotides read TGTGCCAGCAGCTTGCTGCGGGAGGCGTACAATGAGCAGTTCTTC. The chain is built from TRBV5-4 and TRBJ2-1, with 8 positions matching TRBD2. The junction had 4 bases not matched to a gene; V was cut back by 1 base and J by 4 bases. The CDR3 runs 15 residues. Germline V CDR1 and CDR2: SGHNT, YYREEE (reference sequence).

The genes are TRBV19 and TRBJ2-6; 10 bases are a match to TRBD1. The germline V gene has CDR1 LNHDA and CDR2 SQIVND (reference sequence). This CDR3 region has 17 residues. J was trimmed by 4 bases and V by 3 bases; bases with no gene match: 6. The CDR3 here is CASSIGQGGPGANVLTF. The DNA for the CDR3 is TGTGCCAGTAGTATCGGACAGGGGGGACCCGGGGCCAACGTCCTGACTTTC.

CDR3 sequence (DNA): TGTGCCAGCAGTGAAGGGGGGCGGGTCGATGGCAGGCGCCCGTCGAACTATGGCTACACCTTC. Translated, it gives CASSEGGRVDGRRPSNYGYTF. The V gene is TRBV6-1, the J gene TRBJ1-2, with D maybe TRBD1 (6 bases). V shed 1 base and J shed 2 bases, with 29 bases lying between them. CDR3 length equals 21 residues. Germline V gene sequence: CDR1 MNHNS, CDR2 SASEGT.

As concerns this clone: Different DNA sequences within this sample yield the same CDR3. The rearrangement joins TRBV27 to TRBJ2-7; D is uncertain. In germline, CDR1 is MNHEY, CDR2 SMNVEV (reference sequence). This CDR3 spans 14 amino acids. With 3 bases removed from V and 1 base from J, the gap between germline ends came to 10 bases. DNA for the CDR3: TGTGCCAGCAGTTTGGTGGGTTCTTCCTACGAGCAGTACTTC. Translated, it gives CASSLVGSSYEQYF.

The V gene is TRBV9, the J gene TRBJ2-7; 12 bases align to TRBD2. V was pared by 1 base and J by 0 bases, with 2 bases of the junction left unmatched. Germline CDR1 SGDLS, CDR2 YYNGEE. This CDR3 region has 16 residues. CDR3 in DNA: TGTGCCAGCAGCGTATCGACTAGCGGGAGCTCCTACGAGCAGTACTTC. Translating it yields CASSVSTSGSSYEQYF.

The chain employs TRBV7-9 and TRBJ2-2; D gene unclear. V gave up 8 bases and J gave up 6 bases, with 13 bases separating them. CDR3 size: 13 residues. Looked up from germline, CDR1 is SEHNR and CDR2 is FQNEAQ (reference sequence). This CDR3 reads CASSISLAGELFF. In nucleotides, the CDR3 is TGTGCCAGCTCCATTTCCTTAGCCGGGGAGCTGTTTTTT.

This chain uses TRBV14 with TRBJ1-1, with TRBD1 as a possible D gene (6 bases). Trimming pared 4 bases from V and 4 bases from J, leaving 19 bases between. In germline, CDR1 is SGHDN, CDR2 FVKESK. This CDR3 has 16 residues. Written as DNA, the CDR3 is TGTGCCAGCAGCCCGACGATTCAGGGGTATGCCACTGAAGCTTTCTTT. Translated, it gives CASSPTIQGYATEAFF.

J is TRBJ1-2 and V is TRBV19; maybe TRBD1 (5 bases). V shed 5 bases and J shed 3 bases, with 13 bases lying between them. Germline CDR1 and CDR2: LNHDA and SQIVND (reference sequence). There are 14 residues in the CDR3. DNA for the CDR3: TGTGCCAGTAGTTTGCCGGGGGAAGACTATGGCTACACCTTC. Translation: CASSLPGEDYGYTF. The entire variable domain, with the rest obtained from reference TRBV19 and TRBJ1-2, is as follows: DGGITQSPKYLFRKEGQNVTLSCEQNLNHDAMYWYRQDPGQGLRLIYYSQIVNDFQKGDIAEGYSVSREKKESFPLTVTSAQKNPTAFYLCASSLPGEDYGYTFGSGTRLTVV.